These T cell receptor beta chains were read from a single sample in a study of T cell responses to AZD1222 COVID-19 vaccine. The data were produced by immunoSEQ multiplex PCR, yet TCRdb's version contains in-frame clones alone and is incomplete. The data hold 190,000 or so clones, with about 94% observed a single time. The sample consisted of peripheral blood, taken 28 days after the second AZD1222 dose. These receptors all stem from an adult who received the AZD1222 COVID-19 vaccine. CDR3s include the opening cysteine and the closing phenylalanine or tryptophan. D genes are given only for firm matches. Only some rows state a clone size, as once, few, many or a class for expanded clones.

clone size,D gene,V gene,J gene,CDR3 DNA,CDR3 protein
-,TRBD1,TRBV9,TRBJ1-2,TGTGCCAGCAGCGTAGAGGCAGGGGGGATCTATGGCTACACCTTC,CASSVEAGGIYGYTF
-,-,TRBV30,TRBJ1-1,TGTGCCTGGGCTCATTTGGGGGCTGCGGCCGGAGAGGCTTTCTTT,CAWAHLGAAAGEAFF
-,-,TRBV7-2,TRBJ1-2,TGTGCCAGCACCCATTACAGGGATTATGGCTACACCTTC,CASTHYRDYGYTF
-,TRBD1,TRBV18,TRBJ2-5,TGTGCCAGCTCCCCACCGGGACAGCAAGAGACCCAGTACTTC,CASSPPGQQETQYF
-,-,TRBV6-1,TRBJ1-5,TGTGCCAGCAGTGAGTTCGGTGTCGATCAGCCCCAGCATTTT,CASSEFGVDQPQHF
-,-,TRBV5-1,TRBJ2-6,TGCGCCAGCAGCCCACAGGGATCCCGGGCTGGGGCCAACGTCCTGACTTTC,CASSPQGSRAGANVLTF
-,-,TRBV29-1,TRBJ2-2,TGCAGCGTTGAGGCAGGGTCCAACACCGGGGAGCTGTTTTTT,CSVEAGSNTGELFF
-,-,TRBV11-2,TRBJ1-1,TGTGCCAGCAGCTTAAATTACCGGAACACTGAAGCTTTCTTT,CASSLNYRNTEAFF
-,-,TRBV5-1,TRBJ1-2,TGCGCCAGCAGCACTAGGACGCCCGGTCATGGCTACACCTTC,CASSTRTPGHGYTF
-,TRBD1,TRBV5-1,TRBJ2-1,TGCGCCAGCAGCCCCCCGGACAGGGTTAATGAGCAGTTCTTC,CASSPPDRVNEQFF
-,TRBD2,TRBV11-2,TRBJ2-1,TGTGCCAGCAGCTCCCTAGCGGGGGGTATTAATGAGCAGTTCTTC,CASSSLAGGINEQFF
-,-,TRBV3-1/TRBV3-2,TRBJ1-6,TGTGCCAGCAGGCTTACCGTTACCGGGAATTCACCCCTCCACTTT,CASRLTVTGNSPLHF
-,-,TRBV9,TRBJ2-3,TGTGCCAGCAGCGTAGGTTTACAGTCAACGCAAGATACGCAGTATTTT,CASSVGLQSTQDTQYF
-,-,TRBV12-3/TRBV12-4,TRBJ1-5,TGTGCCAGCAGTTTAGCGCCCCAGCCCCAGCATTTT,CASSLAPQPQHF
-,-,TRBV19,TRBJ1-1,TGTGCCAGTAGTCCAGTCCTCGGGATTTTCAACACTGAAGCTTTCTTT,CASSPVLGIFNTEAFF
-,-,TRBV5-4,TRBJ1-2,TGTGCCAGCAGCGTGCCAGGGCCGTCTAACTATGGCTACACCTTC,CASSVPGPSNYGYTF
-,-,TRBV5-8,TRBJ2-7,TGTGCCAGCAGCTTCGGGACCCCATCCTACGAGCAGTACTTC,CASSFGTPSYEQYF
-,TRBD1,TRBV28,TRBJ1-1,TGTGCCAGCAGGGACAGGGGTGGCACTGAAGCTTTCTTT,CASRDRGGTEAFF
-,TRBD1,TRBV12-3/TRBV12-4,TRBJ1-1,TGTGCCAGCCGCGGGGACAGGGAGCCATGGGCTTTCTTT,CASRGDREPWAFF
-,TRBD1,TRBV7-9,TRBJ1-3,TGTGCCCGGGACAGTGGTTTGGGAAACACCATATATTTT,CARDSGLGNTIYF
-,TRBD1,TRBV20-1,TRBJ1-2,TGCAGTGCTAGTCGACAGGGGGCCTGGGGCTACACCTTC,CSASRQGAWGYTF
-,-,TRBV12-1,TRBJ2-2,TGTGCCAGCACCAACGACAGGGGAGAGACCGGGGAGCTGTTTTTT,CASTNDRGETGELFF
-,-,TRBV30,TRBJ1-1,TGTGCCTGGAGTGTAGGACTATTCACCACTGAAGCTTTCTTT,CAWSVGLFTTEAFF
-,TRBD1,TRBV27,TRBJ2-7,TGTGCCAGCTCAGGACAGGGCGGGTACGAGCAGTACTTC,CASSGQGGYEQYF
-,-,TRBV11-2,TRBJ1-5,TGTGCCAGCAGCTTAGACAGGAACCAGCCCCAGCATTTT,CASSLDRNQPQHF
-,-,TRBV7-8,TRBJ2-5,TGTGCCAGCAGGCCCGGGACAACTCAAGAGACCCAGTACTTC,CASRPGTTQETQYF
-,-,TRBV9,TRBJ1-5,TGTGCCAGCAGCGTAGATGGCAGCCCCAATCAGCCCCAGCATTTT,CASSVDGSPNQPQHF
few,-,TRBV5-5,TRBJ1-1,TGTGCCAGCAGCTTGGAAGCCCGAGGGAACACTGAAGCTTTCTTT,CASSLEARGNTEAFF
-,TRBD1,TRBV10-3,TRBJ2-2,TGTGCCATCAGAGGGACAGGGAACACCGGGGAGCTGTTTTTT,CAIRGTGNTGELFF
-,-,TRBV4-3,TRBJ2-5,TGCGCCAGCAGCCAAGATACGGGGGTCACACAAGAGACCCAGTACTTC,CASSQDTGVTQETQYF
-,-,TRBV27,TRBJ1-5,TGTGCCAGCAAAAATCAGCCCCAGCATTTT,CASKNQPQHF
-,TRBD1,TRBV28,TRBJ1-1,TGTGCCAGCAGTTCCGCAGGGGGCGGGGGCACTGAAGCTTTCTTT,CASSSAGGGGTEAFF
-,-,TRBV2,TRBJ1-3,TGTGCCAGCAGTGAAGGAGTCCTCTCTGGAAACACCATATATTTT,CASSEGVLSGNTIYF
-,-,TRBV5-1,TRBJ2-7,TGCGCCAGCAGCTTGGATGGTCCAGGCGCCTACGAGCAGTACTTC,CASSLDGPGAYEQYF
-,-,TRBV28,TRBJ1-2,TGTGCCAGCAGTACCACCGGGCGAGGGGGAGGCTACACCTTC,CASSTTGRGGGYTF
few,TRBD1,TRBV27,TRBJ1-1,TGTGCCAGCAGTGCTTACGCCGGGACAGGGGGCTTGGACACTGAAGCTTTCTTT,CASSAYAGTGGLDTEAFF
-,-,TRBV28,TRBJ1-5,TGTGCCAGCAGTTTTTTACTTCGGTGGTCCAGCGGGCCCCAGCATTTT,CASSFLLRWSSGPQHF
-,TRBD1,TRBV5-1,TRBJ1-1,TGCGCCAGCTGGGGGACAGTGAACACTGAAGCTTTCTTT,CASWGTVNTEAFF
-,-,TRBV11-3,TRBJ2-1,TGTGCCAGCAGCTTGCGGGCGCCCCCCTACAATGAGCAGTTCTTC,CASSLRAPPYNEQFF
-,-,TRBV11-2,TRBJ2-3,TGTGCCAGCAGCTTAGTAGGTCAGGGTGGGCCCACAGATACGCAGTATTTT,CASSLVGQGGPTDTQYF
-,TRBD2,TRBV3-1/TRBV3-2,TRBJ2-5,TGTGCCAGCAGCCTTCTCACAGGGGCGGGGGGGCGAGAGACCCAGTACTTC,CASSLLTGAGGRETQYF
-,-,TRBV28,TRBJ1-2,TGTGCCAGCACCCTCCGGGGGTTTCTCTATGGCTACACCTTC,CASTLRGFLYGYTF
-,TRBD1,TRBV7-2,TRBJ1-3,TGTGCCAGCAGCTCGACAGGGGTTGGAAACACCATATATTTT,CASSSTGVGNTIYF
-,TRBD1,TRBV14,TRBJ1-3,TGTGCCAGCAGCCCCTTCTGGACAGGGTCAGGAAACACCATATATTTT,CASSPFWTGSGNTIYF
-,-,TRBV10-3,TRBJ1-6,TGTGCCATCAAAACACGGGATTCACCCCTCCACTTT,CAIKTRDSPLHF
-,-,TRBV2,TRBJ1-4,TGTGCCAGCACCCAGGCCCGTGATGAAAAACTGTTTTTT,CASTQARDEKLFF
-,-,TRBV19,TRBJ1-5,TGTGCCAGTAGTAGTGGGGCAGGGGTTCCTCCCCAGCATTTT,CASSSGAGVPPQHF
-,-,TRBV28,TRBJ1-1,TGTGCCAGCATTCAGGGAGTGGAGACTGAAGCTTTCTTT,CASIQGVETEAFF
-,-,TRBV11-2,TRBJ2-7,TGTGCCAGCTCAGAGGCAGGGCGCTCCTACGAGCAGTACTTC,CASSEAGRSYEQYF
once,-,TRBV3-1/TRBV3-2,TRBJ1-1,TGTGCCAGCAGCCAGCCAGGGATCACTGAAGCTTTCTTT,CASSQPGITEAFF